The clone carrying this T cell receptor beta chain was recorded at least ten times. Its matching antigen is unknown. Unsorted libraries were prepared from 2 million PBMCs that had been stored at -80 C. From the 5' RACE reads, TCRdb called clonotypes with MiXCR, one entry per CDR3 protein. The sample has under 90,000 distinct CDR3 sequences; around 9.9% are singletons. CDR3 length equals 14 residues. V shed 4 bases and J 5 bases; nucleotides not matched to a gene: 5. CDR1 is GTSNPN and CDR2 is SVGIG in the germline V gene (reference sequence). The sample comes from a study of neurological immune-mediated disorders. Study-wide results and limits: None of the CDR3 amino acid sequences in expanded clones turned up in more than one subject, which points to private repertoires in all groups. Whereas HTLV-1-associated myelopathy showed the most TCR clonal expansion, multiple sclerosis showed the least, with levels below those of healthy controls.

Source material: PBMCs. The origin of this receptor is a man in his forties or fifties in good health. The chain carries TRBV30 and TRBJ2-2; 9 bases align to TRBD2. The CDR3 coding sequence is TGTGCCTGGATTGCGGGGGGGTATACCGGGGAGCTGTTTTTT. Amino acid sequence: CAWIAGGYTGELFF. Full variable domain (rest looked up from reference TRBV30 and TRBJ2-2): SQTIHQWPATLVQPVGSPLSLECTVEGTSNPNLYWYRQAAGRGLQLLFYSVGIGQISSEVPQNLSASRPQDRQFILSSKKLLLSDSGFYLCAWIAGGYTGELFFGEGSRLTVL.